What follows describes a single T cell receptor beta chain. Its specificity is unknown. The data stem from a study of long-term antiretroviral therapy in people with HIV. Overall study results and limits: Narrower CDR3 length ranges marked HIV repertoires relative to controls. With ART, diversity went up but was still lower than in transplant donor controls.

Every sample had about 0.9-10 million cryopreserved PBMC in it before DNA extraction. Trimming took 1 base from V and 0 from J, leaving 6 bases between them. CDR3 length: 14 amino acids. Germline CDR1 is LNHNV and CDR2 is YYDKDF (reference sequence). Version v3.0 of the immunoSEQ assay ran at survey level. Method: immunoSEQ multiplex PCR; TCRdb's copy keeps in-frame clones and lacks some. The sample carries 25,000 to 35,000 clones, roughly 96% recorded once. The V call is TRBV15, the J call TRBJ1-1; no definite D call. The source is a man aged 25 to 40 with HIV. Source: unsorted PBMCs, taken 6.6 years after starting antiretroviral therapy. In nucleotides, the CDR3 is TGTGCCACCAGCAGAGCAGGATTGAACACTGAAGCTTTCTTT. Its protein product is CATSRAGLNTEAFF. The full variable domain, its missing parts supplied by reference TRBV15 and TRBJ1-1, is DAMVIQNPRYQVTQFGKPVTLSCSQTLNHNVMYWYQQKSSQAPKLLFHYYDKDFNNEADTPDNFQSRRPNTSFCFLDIRSPGLGDTAMYLCATSRAGLNTEAFFGQGTRLTVV.